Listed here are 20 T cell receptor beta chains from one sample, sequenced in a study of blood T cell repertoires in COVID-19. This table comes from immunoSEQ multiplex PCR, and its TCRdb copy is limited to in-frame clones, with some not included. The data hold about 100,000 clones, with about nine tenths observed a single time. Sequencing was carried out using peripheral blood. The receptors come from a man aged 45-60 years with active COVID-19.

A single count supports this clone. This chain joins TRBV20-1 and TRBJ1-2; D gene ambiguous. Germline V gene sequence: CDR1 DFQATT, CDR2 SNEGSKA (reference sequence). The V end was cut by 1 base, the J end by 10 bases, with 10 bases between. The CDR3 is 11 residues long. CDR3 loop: CSARAQAFYTF. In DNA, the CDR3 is TGCAGTGCTAGAGCCCAGGCCTTCTACACCTTC.

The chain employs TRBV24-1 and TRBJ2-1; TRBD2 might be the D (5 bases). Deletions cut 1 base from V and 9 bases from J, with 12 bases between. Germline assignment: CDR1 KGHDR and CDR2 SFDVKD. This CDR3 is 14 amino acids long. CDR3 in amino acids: CATSDFRGIGEQFF. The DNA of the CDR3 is TGTGCCACCAGTGATTTCCGGGGTATAGGTGAGCAGTTCTTC.

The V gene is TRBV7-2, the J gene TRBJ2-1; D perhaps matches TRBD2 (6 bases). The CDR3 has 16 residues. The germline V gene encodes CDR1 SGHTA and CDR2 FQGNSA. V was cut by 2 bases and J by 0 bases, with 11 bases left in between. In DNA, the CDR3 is TGTGCCAGCAGCTTACGTGGGGGGAGCTCCTACAATGAGCAGTTCTTC. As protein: CASSLRGGSSYNEQFF.

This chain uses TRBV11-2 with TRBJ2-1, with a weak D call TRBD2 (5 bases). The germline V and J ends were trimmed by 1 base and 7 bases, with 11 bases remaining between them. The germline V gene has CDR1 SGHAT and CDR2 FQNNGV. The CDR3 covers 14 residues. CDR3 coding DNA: TGTGCCAGCAGCTTAGCCTTCGGAGGTAATGAGCAGTTCTTC. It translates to CASSLAFGGNEQFF.

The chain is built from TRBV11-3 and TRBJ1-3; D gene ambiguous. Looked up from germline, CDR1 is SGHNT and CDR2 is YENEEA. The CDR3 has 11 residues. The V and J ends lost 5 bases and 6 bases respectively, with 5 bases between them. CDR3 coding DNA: TGTGCCAGCAGCATCCAAAACACCATATATTTT. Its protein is CASSIQNTIYF.

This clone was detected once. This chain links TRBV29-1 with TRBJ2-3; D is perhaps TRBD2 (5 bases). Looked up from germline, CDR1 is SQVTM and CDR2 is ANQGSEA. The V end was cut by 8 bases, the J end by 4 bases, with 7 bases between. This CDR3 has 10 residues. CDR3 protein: CSHGADTQYF. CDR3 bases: TGCAGCCACGGGGCAGATACGCAGTATTTT.

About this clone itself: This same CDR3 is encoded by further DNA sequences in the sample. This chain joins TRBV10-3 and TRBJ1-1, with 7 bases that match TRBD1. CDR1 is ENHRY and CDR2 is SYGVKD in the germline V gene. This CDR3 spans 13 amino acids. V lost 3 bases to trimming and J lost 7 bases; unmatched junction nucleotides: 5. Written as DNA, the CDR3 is TGTGCCATCAGTGAATCGGGACAGAGTGAAGCTTTCTTT. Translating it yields CAISESGQSEAFF.

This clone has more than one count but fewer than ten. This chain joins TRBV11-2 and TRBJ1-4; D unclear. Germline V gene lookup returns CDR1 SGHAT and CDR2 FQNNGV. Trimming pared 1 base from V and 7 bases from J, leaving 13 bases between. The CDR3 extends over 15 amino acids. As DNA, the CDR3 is TGTGCCAGCAGCTTAGCCACAGCGGGAAGTGAAAAACTGTTTTTT. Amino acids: CASSLATAGSEKLFF.

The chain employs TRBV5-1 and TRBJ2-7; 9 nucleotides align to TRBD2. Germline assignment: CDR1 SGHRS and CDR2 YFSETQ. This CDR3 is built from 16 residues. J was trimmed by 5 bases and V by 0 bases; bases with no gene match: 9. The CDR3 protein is CASSLAGSGGFHEQYF. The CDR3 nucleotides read TGCGCCAGCAGCTTGGCTGGTAGCGGGGGATTCCACGAGCAGTACTTC.

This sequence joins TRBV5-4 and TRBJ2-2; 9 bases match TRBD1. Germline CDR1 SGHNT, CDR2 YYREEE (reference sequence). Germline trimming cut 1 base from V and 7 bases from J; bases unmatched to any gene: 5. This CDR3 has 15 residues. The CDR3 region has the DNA TGTGCCAGCAGCTTGACAGGGGGCGGAGGCGGGGAGCTGTTTTTT. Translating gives CASSLTGGGGGELFF.

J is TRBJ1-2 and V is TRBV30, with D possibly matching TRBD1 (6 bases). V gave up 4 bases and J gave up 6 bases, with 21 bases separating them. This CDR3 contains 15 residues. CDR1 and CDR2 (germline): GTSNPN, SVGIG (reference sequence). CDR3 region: CAWTPGYNRADGYTF. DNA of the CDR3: TGTGCCTGGACCCCGGGATATAACAGGGCAGATGGCTACACCTTC.

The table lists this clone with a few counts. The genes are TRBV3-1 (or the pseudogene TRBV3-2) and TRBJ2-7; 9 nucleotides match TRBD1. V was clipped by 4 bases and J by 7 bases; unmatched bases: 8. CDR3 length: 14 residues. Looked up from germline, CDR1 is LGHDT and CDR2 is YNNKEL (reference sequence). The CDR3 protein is CASSLRDRVGEQYF. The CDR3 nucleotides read TGTGCCAGCAGCCTTCGGGACAGGGTAGGAGAGCAGTACTTC.

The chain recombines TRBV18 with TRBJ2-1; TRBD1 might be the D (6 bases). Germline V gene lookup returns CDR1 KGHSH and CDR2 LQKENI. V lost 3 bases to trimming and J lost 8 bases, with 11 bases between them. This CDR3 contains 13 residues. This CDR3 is CASSPNRVYEQFF. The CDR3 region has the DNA TGTGCCAGCTCACCGAACAGGGTCTATGAGCAGTTCTTC. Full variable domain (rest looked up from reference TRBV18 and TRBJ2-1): NAGVMQNPRHLVRRRGQEARLRCSPMKGHSHVYWYRQLPEEGLKFMVYLQKENIIDESGMPKERFSAEFPKEGPSILRIQQVVRGDSAAYFCASSPNRVYEQFFGPGTRLTVL.

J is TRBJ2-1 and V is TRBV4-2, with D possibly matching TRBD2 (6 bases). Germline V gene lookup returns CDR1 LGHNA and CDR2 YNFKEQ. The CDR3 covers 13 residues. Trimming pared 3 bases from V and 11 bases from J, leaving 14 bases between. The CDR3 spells CASSQLPGDKQFF. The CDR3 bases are TGTGCCAGCAGCCAGCTACCGGGAGACAAGCAGTTCTTC.

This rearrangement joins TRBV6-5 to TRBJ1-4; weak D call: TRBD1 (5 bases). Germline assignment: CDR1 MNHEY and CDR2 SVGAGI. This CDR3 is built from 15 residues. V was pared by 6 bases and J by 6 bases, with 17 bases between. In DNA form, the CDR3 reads TGTGCCAGCAGCCCGGACACGACAAGGCATGAAAAACTGTTTTTT. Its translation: CASSPDTTRHEKLFF.

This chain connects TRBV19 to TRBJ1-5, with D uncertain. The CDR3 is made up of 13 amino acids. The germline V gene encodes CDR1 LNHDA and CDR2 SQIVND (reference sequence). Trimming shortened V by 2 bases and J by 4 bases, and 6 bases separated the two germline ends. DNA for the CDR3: TGTGCCAGTAGTATACAGGATAATCAGCCCCAGCATTTT. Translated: CASSIQDNQPQHF. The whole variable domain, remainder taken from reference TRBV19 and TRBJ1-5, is DGGITQSPKYLFRKEGQNVTLSCEQNLNHDAMYWYRQDPGQGLRLIYYSQIVNDFQKGDIAEGYSVSREKKESFPLTVTSAQKNPTAFYLCASSIQDNQPQHFGDGTRLSIL.

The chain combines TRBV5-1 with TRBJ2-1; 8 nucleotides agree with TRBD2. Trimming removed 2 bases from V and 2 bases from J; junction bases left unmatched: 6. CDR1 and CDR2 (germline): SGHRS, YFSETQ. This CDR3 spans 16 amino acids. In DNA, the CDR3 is TGCGCCAGCAGCTTTTACGCGGGGGGCACCTACAATGAGCAGTTCTTC. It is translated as CASSFYAGGTYNEQFF. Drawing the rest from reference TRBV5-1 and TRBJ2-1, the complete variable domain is KAGVTQTPRYLIKTRGQQVTLSCSPISGHRSVSWYQQTPGQGLQFLFEYFSETQRNKGNFPGRFSGRQFSNSRSEMNVSTLELGDSALYLCASSFYAGGTYNEQFFGPGTRLTVL.

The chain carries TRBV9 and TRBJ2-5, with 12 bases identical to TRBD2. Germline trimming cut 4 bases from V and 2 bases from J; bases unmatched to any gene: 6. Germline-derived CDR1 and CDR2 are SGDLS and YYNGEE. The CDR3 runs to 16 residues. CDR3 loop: CASSLGLAGIQETQYF. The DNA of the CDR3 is TGTGCCAGCAGCCTTGGACTAGCGGGGATACAAGAGACCCAGTACTTC.

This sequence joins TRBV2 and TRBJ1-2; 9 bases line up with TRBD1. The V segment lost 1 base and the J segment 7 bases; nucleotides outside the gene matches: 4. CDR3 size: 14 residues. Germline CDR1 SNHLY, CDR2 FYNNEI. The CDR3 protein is CASSEGTGAVGYTF. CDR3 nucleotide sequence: TGTGCCAGCAGTGAAGGGACAGGGGCGGTTGGCTACACCTTC.

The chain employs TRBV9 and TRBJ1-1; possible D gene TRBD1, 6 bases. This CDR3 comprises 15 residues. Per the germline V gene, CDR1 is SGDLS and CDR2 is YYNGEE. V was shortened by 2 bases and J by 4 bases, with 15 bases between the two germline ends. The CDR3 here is CASSVLGTDSTEAFF. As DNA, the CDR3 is TGTGCCAGCAGCGTCTTAGGGACGGACAGCACTGAAGCTTTCTTT.